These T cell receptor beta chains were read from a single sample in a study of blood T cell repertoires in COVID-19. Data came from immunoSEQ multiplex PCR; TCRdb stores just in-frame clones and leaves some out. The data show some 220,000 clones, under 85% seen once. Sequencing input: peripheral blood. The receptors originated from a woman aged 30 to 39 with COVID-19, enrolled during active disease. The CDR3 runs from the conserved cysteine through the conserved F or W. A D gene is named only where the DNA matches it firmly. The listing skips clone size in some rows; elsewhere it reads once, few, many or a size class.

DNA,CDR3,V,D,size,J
TGCGCCAGCAGCCAAGATCGGTCTTCACCCCTCCACTTT,CASSQDRSSPLHF,TRBV4-3,NA,NA,TRBJ1-6
TGTGCCAGCAGTGTCATGAACACTGAAGCTTTCTTT,CASSVMNTEAFF,TRBV2,NA,NA,TRBJ1-1
TGTGCCAGCAGAGATCCCGGGACAGGGACGTCTGGGGCCAACGTCCTGACTTTC,CASRDPGTGTSGANVLTF,TRBV2,TRBD1,once,TRBJ2-6
TGTGCCAGCAGCCAAGGGGGGCGGCTAGCGGAGAGAGATACGCAGTATTTT,CASSQGGRLAERDTQYF,TRBV4-2,NA,few,TRBJ2-3
TGTGCCAGCAGCTCCGACTATGGCTACACCTTC,CASSSDYGYTF,TRBV7-9,NA,NA,TRBJ1-2
TGCGCCAGCAGCTCCGGGACAGGGGGCCAGACTGCTTTCTTT,CASSSGTGGQTAFF,TRBV5-1,TRBD1,NA,TRBJ1-1
TGTGCCAGCAGCTTAGGGACTAGCGGGGGGATTTACGAGCAGTACTTC,CASSLGTSGGIYEQYF,TRBV7-9,TRBD2,NA,TRBJ2-7
TGTGCCAGCAGCCGGCAGGGATACTCCTACGAGCAGTACTTC,CASSRQGYSYEQYF,TRBV11-2,NA,once,TRBJ2-7
TGTGCCAGCAGCTCGGACAGGGACCGCTACGAGCAGTACTTC,CASSSDRDRYEQYF,TRBV6-5,TRBD1,NA,TRBJ2-7
TGTGCCAGCAGCTCTCTAGCGCATTCCTACAATGAGCAGTTCTTC,CASSSLAHSYNEQFF,TRBV5-4,NA,NA,TRBJ2-1
TGTGCCGACAGCAGCAATCAGCCCCAGCATTTT,CADSSNQPQHF,TRBV24-1,NA,few,TRBJ1-5
TGTGCCAGCTCATTACAGGGATTTGGAAACACCATATATTTT,CASSLQGFGNTIYF,TRBV18,NA,NA,TRBJ1-3
TGTGCCTGCGGCAGGGGGAGTCAGCCCCAGCATTTT,CACGRGSQPQHF,TRBV30,TRBD1,NA,TRBJ1-5
TGTGCCAGTAGTAGAGTCGGGCCGTCCCTCGGGAACGAGCAGTACTTC,CASSRVGPSLGNEQYF,TRBV19,NA,NA,TRBJ2-7
TGTGCCAGCAGCTTAGGTAGCACCGGGCGGGCTAGGGGCTACACCTTC,CASSLGSTGRARGYTF,TRBV7-2,NA,NA,TRBJ1-2
TGTGCCAGCAGCTTAAAGACAGGGTCGGGAGAGACCCAGTACTTC,CASSLKTGSGETQYF,TRBV5-8,TRBD1,NA,TRBJ2-5
TGTGCCAGCAGTTTCACAGGGAACACTGAAGCTTTCTTT,CASSFTGNTEAFF,TRBV27,NA,NA,TRBJ1-1
TGTGCCAGTAGCATCACAGGGGGCAAAGATGAAAAACTGTTTTTT,CASSITGGKDEKLFF,TRBV19,TRBD1,NA,TRBJ1-4
TGTGCCAGTAGTTGGGACAGGACGGGCACTGAAGCTTTCTTT,CASSWDRTGTEAFF,TRBV19,TRBD1,NA,TRBJ1-1
TGCGCCAGCAGCCAAGAGGCCCCGCGGACAGGGCGTGAAAAACTGTTTTTT,CASSQEAPRTGREKLFF,TRBV4-3,TRBD1,NA,TRBJ1-4
TGTGCCAGCAGCTACGGACAGGGTGGGGAGACCCAGTACTTC,CASSYGQGGETQYF,TRBV7-3,TRBD1,NA,TRBJ2-5
TGTGCCAGCAGTTTATCCGGACAGTTTGTGTACAATGAGCAGTTCTTC,CASSLSGQFVYNEQFF,TRBV27,NA,NA,TRBJ2-1
TGTGCCAGCAGCTCCCTGGGACAGCTGAATTCACCCCTCCACTTT,CASSSLGQLNSPLHF,TRBV7-9,TRBD1,NA,TRBJ1-6
TGTGCCAGCAGCCAAGCGAACACTGAAGCTTTCTTT,CASSQANTEAFF,TRBV7-9,NA,NA,TRBJ1-1
TGTGCCAGCAGTTTATCCTGGGGACAGGGGGATGGCTACACCTTC,CASSLSWGQGDGYTF,TRBV27,TRBD1,NA,TRBJ1-2
TGTGCCATCCGGACAGGAAATCAGCCCCAGCATTTT,CAIRTGNQPQHF,TRBV28,TRBD1,NA,TRBJ1-5
TGTGCCAGCAGCCAAGAAGGGGGCTGGAACTATGGCTACACCTTC,CASSQEGGWNYGYTF,TRBV3-1/TRBV3-2,TRBD1,NA,TRBJ1-2
TGTGCCAGCAGCTTAGCGACCGGGACAGGCCTAATGAACACTGAAGCTTTCTTT,CASSLATGTGLMNTEAFF,TRBV7-9,TRBD1,NA,TRBJ1-1
TGTGCCAGCAGTCCCACCGGGACTAGCGGGAGGTACAATGAGCAGTTCTTC,CASSPTGTSGRYNEQFF,TRBV6-6,TRBD2,once,TRBJ2-1
TGTGCCAGCAGCCAAGCCAGGTTCAATGGCTACACCTTC,CASSQARFNGYTF,TRBV28,NA,NA,TRBJ1-2
TGTGCCAGCAGCCCCTCAGGGCGTTCAGGCACTGAAGCTTTCTTT,CASSPSGRSGTEAFF,TRBV7-2,NA,NA,TRBJ1-1
TGTGCCAGCAGGGAATGGAGCTATGGCTACACCTTC,CASREWSYGYTF,TRBV28,NA,NA,TRBJ1-2
TGCAGTGCTAGTGGAGCGGGGGACGGCTACGAGCAGTACTTC,CSASGAGDGYEQYF,TRBV20-1,TRBD2,once,TRBJ2-7
TGTGCCAGCAGTTTATCTAGCGGGGGCTACGAGCAGTACTTC,CASSLSSGGYEQYF,TRBV28,TRBD2,NA,TRBJ2-7
TGCGCCAGCAGTAAGGAGTATGAGCAGTTCTTC,CASSKEYEQFF,TRBV5-1,NA,NA,TRBJ2-1
TGTGCCAGCAGCCCTTCAAAGGGGGCGGCCGGGTATGGCTACACCTTC,CASSPSKGAAGYGYTF,TRBV7-9,TRBD1,NA,TRBJ1-2
TGTGCCAGCAGCCAAGGGACAGCTGGAAACACCATATATTTT,CASSQGTAGNTIYF,TRBV6-2/TRBV6-3,TRBD1,NA,TRBJ1-3
TGTGCCAGCAGCGGCCGGGGGACAGCTAATTCACCCCTCCACTTT,CASSGRGTANSPLHF,TRBV9,TRBD1,few,TRBJ1-6
TGTGCCACCTCTACAGGGGTCTTAAACGTCCTGACTTTC,CATSTGVLNVLTF,TRBV6-6,TRBD1,NA,TRBJ2-6
TGTGCCTGGAGACCAGCGGGGGGCGCCACGGGGACCCAGTACTTC,CAWRPAGGATGTQYF,TRBV30,TRBD2,NA,TRBJ2-5
TGTGCCAGCAGCTTGGAAGCGTACCAAGAGACCCAGTACTTC,CASSLEAYQETQYF,TRBV5-6,NA,NA,TRBJ2-5
TGTGCCAGCAGCCATGGACTAGGCTCAGCCAATGAGCAGTTCTTC,CASSHGLGSANEQFF,TRBV14,TRBD2,few,TRBJ2-1
TGTGCCAGCAGCATCCCGGGACTAGCGACCGAGCAGTTCTTC,CASSIPGLATEQFF,TRBV7-3,TRBD2,NA,TRBJ2-1
TGTGCCAGCAGTGACCGACAGGGGGCGAGGACTGAAGCTTTCTTT,CASSDRQGARTEAFF,TRBV6-1,TRBD1,NA,TRBJ1-1
TGTGCCAGCAGCTTCGGGACTAGCGGTTCCTACGAGCAGTACTTC,CASSFGTSGSYEQYF,TRBV11-3,TRBD2,NA,TRBJ2-7
TGTGCCAGCAGTCGTAGTGGTAGAGGGGCCAACGTCCTGACTTTC,CASSRSGRGANVLTF,TRBV9,NA,NA,TRBJ2-6
TGTGCCAGCAGCCCTAACAGGGACAATGAGCAGTTCTTC,CASSPNRDNEQFF,TRBV5-4,NA,NA,TRBJ2-1
TGTGCCAGCAGCTTAATAGCGGGGGACTACAATGAGCAGTTCTTC,CASSLIAGDYNEQFF,TRBV7-3,TRBD2,NA,TRBJ2-1
TGCGCCAGCAGCCCATTGACTAGCTCCGTCCGGGAGACCCAGTACTTC,CASSPLTSSVRETQYF,TRBV4-3,TRBD2,NA,TRBJ2-5
TGTGCCAGCAGCGTAGGGGAGATGAAACAAATGAACACTGAAGCTTTCTTT,CASSVGEMKQMNTEAFF,TRBV9,NA,NA,TRBJ1-1
TGTGCCAGCAGTTACAAAGCGGAAGCTTTCTTT,CASSYKAEAFF,TRBV6-6,NA,NA,TRBJ1-1
TGTGCCAGCAGCTTTGGAGCCGACGGTATATGGGGCTACACCTTC,CASSFGADGIWGYTF,TRBV7-2,NA,few,TRBJ1-2
TGTGCCAGCAGCTCAAGGGGGATGAACACTGAAGCTTTCTTT,CASSSRGMNTEAFF,TRBV11-2,NA,NA,TRBJ1-1